This TCR beta chain was obtained from a study of blood T cell repertoires in COVID-19. Across the whole study: There were acute and convalescent COVID-19 samples, and they came from the United States, Italy and Spain.

Original handling: Reference gene primer amplification yielded estimated nucleated cell counts. Data came from immunoSEQ multiplex PCR; TCRdb stores just in-frame clones and leaves some out. The V and J calls and clone size come from that table; D and trimming were worked out from the DNA. This sample has 350,000 to 450,000 clones; roughly 87% occur once, and the top ten carry over 4.5%. This TCR was sampled from a woman between 50 and 59 years old who had recovered from COVID-19. Sequenced: PBMCs or T cells enriched from blood (not recorded which).

The CDR3 region has the DNA TGTGCCATAACCGCGGATCGAAATGAAAAACTGTTTTTT. This gives the protein CAITADRNEKLFF. The chain is built from TRBV12-3 or TRBV12-4 and TRBJ1-4; D is uncertain. Trimming took off 10 bases at V and 5 bases at J, with 14 bases between the two ends. The CDR3 is 13 residues long.